This T cell receptor (beta chain) was retrieved from a study of cytomegalovirus exposure and HLA in healthy donors. General observations from the study: For most TCR beta V segments, an earlier analysis put the productive rate at about 90% or about 30% of the time.

With regard to this clone: Its antigen is not identified.

Unrecorded immune exposures were likely, despite nominal health at sampling. PCR involved 60 Vbeta and 13 Jbeta primers. Assay: immunoSEQ multiplex PCR; the TCRdb copy retains only in-frame clones and omits some. The sample contains under 200,000 clones, around 75% of which appear only once. V was shortened by 0 bases and J by 5 bases, with 11 bases between the two germline ends. CDR1 LNHNV and CDR2 YYDKDF come from the germline V gene (reference sequence). CDR3 size: 14 residues. Sequenced sample: PBMCs. V and J are TRBV15 and TRBJ2-7; D may be TRBD1 (6 bases). This receptor was obtained from a male donor in good health and CMV-seronegative. CDR3 sequence reads: CATSRENRVDEQYF. In DNA, the CDR3 is TGTGCCACCAGCAGAGAAAACAGGGTAGACGAGCAGTACTTC.